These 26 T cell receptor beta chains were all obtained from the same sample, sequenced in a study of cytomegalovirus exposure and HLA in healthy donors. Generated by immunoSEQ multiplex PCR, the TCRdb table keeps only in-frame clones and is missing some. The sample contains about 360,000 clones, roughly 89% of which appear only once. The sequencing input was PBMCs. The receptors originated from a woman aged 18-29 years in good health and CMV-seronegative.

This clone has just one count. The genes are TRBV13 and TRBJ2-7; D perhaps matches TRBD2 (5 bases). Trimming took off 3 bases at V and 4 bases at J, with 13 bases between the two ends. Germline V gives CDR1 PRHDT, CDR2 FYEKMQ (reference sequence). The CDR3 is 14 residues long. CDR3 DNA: TGTGCCAGCAGCTTGTTTCGGGGTACGTACGAGCAGTACTTC. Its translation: CASSLFRGTYEQYF.

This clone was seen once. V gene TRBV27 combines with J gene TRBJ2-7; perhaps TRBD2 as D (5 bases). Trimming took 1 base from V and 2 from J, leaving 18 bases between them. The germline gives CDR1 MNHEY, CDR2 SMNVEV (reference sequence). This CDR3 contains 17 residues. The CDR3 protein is CASSLLSPAGLAYEQYF. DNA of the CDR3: TGTGCCAGCAGTTTATTATCACCGGCAGGACTGGCCTACGAGCAGTACTTC.

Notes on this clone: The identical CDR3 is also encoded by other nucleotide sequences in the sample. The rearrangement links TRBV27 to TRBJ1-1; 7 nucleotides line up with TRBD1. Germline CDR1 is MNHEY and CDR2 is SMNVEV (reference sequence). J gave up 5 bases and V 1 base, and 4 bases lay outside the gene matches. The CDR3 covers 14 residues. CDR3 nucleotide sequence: TGTGCCAGCAGTTTATGGACAGGCGGGACTGAAGCTTTCTTT. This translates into CASSLWTGGTEAFF.

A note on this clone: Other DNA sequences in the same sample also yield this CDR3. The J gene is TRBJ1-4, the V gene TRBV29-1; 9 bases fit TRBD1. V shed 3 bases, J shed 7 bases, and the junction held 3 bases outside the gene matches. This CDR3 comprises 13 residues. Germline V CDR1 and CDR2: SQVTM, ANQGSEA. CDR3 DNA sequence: TGCAGCGTTGAGGGACAGGGAGGTGAAAAACTGTTTTTT. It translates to CSVEGQGGEKLFF.

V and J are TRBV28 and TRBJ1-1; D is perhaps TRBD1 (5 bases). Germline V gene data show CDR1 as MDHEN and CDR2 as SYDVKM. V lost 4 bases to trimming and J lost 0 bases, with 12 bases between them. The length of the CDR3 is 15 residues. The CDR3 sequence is CASSSPTALNTEAFF. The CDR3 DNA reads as TGTGCCAGCAGTTCTCCGACAGCTCTGAACACTGAAGCTTTCTTT.

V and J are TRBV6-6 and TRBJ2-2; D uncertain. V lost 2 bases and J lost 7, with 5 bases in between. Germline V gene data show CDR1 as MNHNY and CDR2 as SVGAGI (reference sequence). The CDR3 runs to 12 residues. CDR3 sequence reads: CASSYVGGELFF. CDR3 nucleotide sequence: TGTGCCAGCAGTTACGTCGGCGGGGAGCTGTTTTTT.

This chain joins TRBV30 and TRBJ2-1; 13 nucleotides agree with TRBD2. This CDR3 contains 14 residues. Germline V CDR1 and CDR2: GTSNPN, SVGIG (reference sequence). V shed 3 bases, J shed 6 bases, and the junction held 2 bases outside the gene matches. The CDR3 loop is CAWRGLAGSNEQFF. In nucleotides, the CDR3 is TGTGCCTGGAGGGGACTAGCGGGGTCCAATGAGCAGTTCTTC.

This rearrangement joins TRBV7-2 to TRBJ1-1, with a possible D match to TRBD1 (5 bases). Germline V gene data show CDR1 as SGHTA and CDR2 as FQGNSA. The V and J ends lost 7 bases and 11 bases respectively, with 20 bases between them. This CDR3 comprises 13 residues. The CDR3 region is CASNPLRGSLAFF. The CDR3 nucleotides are TGTGCCAGCAACCCTCTTAGGGGATCGTTGGCTTTCTTT.

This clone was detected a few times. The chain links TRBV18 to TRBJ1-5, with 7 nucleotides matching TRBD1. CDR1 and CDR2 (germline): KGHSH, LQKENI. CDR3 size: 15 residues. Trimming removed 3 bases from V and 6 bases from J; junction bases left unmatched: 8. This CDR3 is CASSPTGLTGQPQHF. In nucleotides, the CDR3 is TGTGCCAGCTCACCGACAGGGTTGACGGGTCAGCCCCAGCATTTT.

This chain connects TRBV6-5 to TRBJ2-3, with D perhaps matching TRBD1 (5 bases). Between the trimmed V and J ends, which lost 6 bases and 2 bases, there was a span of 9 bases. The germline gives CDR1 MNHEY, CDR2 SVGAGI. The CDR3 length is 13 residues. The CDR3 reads CASSQGYTDTQYF. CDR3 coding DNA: TGTGCCAGCAGCCAGGGCTACACAGATACGCAGTATTTT.

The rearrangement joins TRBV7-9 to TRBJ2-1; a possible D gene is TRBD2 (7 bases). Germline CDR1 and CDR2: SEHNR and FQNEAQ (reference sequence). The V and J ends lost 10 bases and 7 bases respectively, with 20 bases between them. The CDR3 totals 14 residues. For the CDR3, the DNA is TGTGCCACCCTTCTTTGGGGGAGGGGGAATGAGCAGTTCTTC. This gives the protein CATLLWGRGNEQFF.

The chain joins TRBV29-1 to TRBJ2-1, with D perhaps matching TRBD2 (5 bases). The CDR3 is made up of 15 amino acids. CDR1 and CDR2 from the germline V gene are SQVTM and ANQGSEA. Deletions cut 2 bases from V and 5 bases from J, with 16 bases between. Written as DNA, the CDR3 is TGCAGCGTTGAACCCCGTGACTACTACAACAATGAGCAGTTCTTC. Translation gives CSVEPRDYYNNEQFF.

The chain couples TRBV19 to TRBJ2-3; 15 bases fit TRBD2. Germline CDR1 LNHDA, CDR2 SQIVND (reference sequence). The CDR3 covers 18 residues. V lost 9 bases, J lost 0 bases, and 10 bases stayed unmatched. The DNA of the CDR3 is TGTGCCAGCGGACTAGCGGGAGGGCCCACCGCTAGCACAGATACGCAGTATTTT. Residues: CASGLAGGPTASTDTQYF.

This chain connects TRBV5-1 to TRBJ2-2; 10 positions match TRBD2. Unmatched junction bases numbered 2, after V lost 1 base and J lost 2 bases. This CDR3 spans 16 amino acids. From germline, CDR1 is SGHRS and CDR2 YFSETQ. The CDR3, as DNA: TGCGCCAGCAGCTTGACTAGCGGGGTTAACACCGGGGAGCTGTTTTTT. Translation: CASSLTSGVNTGELFF.

CDR3 DNA: TGTGCCAGCAGCTTGGGACTAGCGGGGACGTACTTC. Translating it yields CASSLGLAGTYF. J is TRBJ2-5 and V is TRBV7-2, with TRBD2 matching over 13 bases. V shed 3 bases, J shed 13 bases, and the junction held 2 bases outside the gene matches. CDR1 SGHTA and CDR2 FQGNSA come from the germline V gene. The CDR3 length is 12 residues.

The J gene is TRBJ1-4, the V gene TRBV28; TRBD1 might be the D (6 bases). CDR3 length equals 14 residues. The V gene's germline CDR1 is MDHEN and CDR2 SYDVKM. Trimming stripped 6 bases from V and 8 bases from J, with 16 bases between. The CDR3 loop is CASRQTGSGEKLFF. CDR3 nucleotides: TGTGCCAGCAGACAAACAGGGTCGGGCGAAAAACTGTTTTTT.

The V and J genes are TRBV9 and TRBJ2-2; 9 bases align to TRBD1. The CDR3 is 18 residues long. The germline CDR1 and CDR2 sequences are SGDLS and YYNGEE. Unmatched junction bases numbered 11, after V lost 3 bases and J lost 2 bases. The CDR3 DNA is TGTGCCAGCAGCGGGGACAGGGCGACCGCGCGAAACACCGGGGAGCTGTTTTTT. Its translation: CASSGDRATARNTGELFF.

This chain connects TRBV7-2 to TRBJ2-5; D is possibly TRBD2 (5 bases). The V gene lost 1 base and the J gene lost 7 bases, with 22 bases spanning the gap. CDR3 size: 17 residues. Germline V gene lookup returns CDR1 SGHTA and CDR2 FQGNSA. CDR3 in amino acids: CASSLGSGERQRGTQYF. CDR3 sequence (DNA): TGTGCCAGCAGCTTAGGAAGTGGCGAGCGGCAACGAGGGACCCAGTACTTC. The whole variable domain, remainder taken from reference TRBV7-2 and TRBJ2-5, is GAGVSQSPSNKVTEKGKDVELRCDPISGHTALYWYRQSLGQGLEFLIYFQGNSAPDKSGLPSDRFSAERTGGSVSTLTIQRTQQEDSAVYLCASSLGSGERQRGTQYFGPGTRLLVL.

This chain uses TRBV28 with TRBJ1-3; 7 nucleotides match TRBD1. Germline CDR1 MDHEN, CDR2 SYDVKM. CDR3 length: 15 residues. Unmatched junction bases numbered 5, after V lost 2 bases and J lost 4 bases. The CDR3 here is CASSLEGALGNTIYF. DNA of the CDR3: TGTGCCAGCAGTTTAGAGGGGGCGCTGGGAAACACCATATATTTT.

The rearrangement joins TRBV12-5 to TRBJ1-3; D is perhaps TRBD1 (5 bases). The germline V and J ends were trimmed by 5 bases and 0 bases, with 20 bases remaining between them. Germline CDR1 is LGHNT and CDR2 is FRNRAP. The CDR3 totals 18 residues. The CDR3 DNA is TGTGCTAGTGGTGCAGGGATCGCATACATTAGCTCTGGAAACACCATATATTTT. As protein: CASGAGIAYISSGNTIYF.

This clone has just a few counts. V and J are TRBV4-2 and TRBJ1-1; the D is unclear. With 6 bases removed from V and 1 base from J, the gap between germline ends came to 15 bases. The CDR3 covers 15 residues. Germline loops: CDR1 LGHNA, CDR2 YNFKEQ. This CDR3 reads CASREERIENTEAFF. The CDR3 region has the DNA TGTGCCAGCAGGGAAGAGCGGATAGAGAACACTGAAGCTTTCTTT.

The CDR3, as DNA: TGTGCCAGCAGCTTAGTTGTCTCTAACACCGGGGAGCTGTTTTTT. It translates to CASSLVVSNTGELFF. The chain is built from TRBV7-6 and TRBJ2-2; D gene ambiguous. This CDR3 comprises 15 residues. Trimming cost V 1 base and J 2 bases, with 8 bases left between them. Germline assignment: CDR1 SGHVS and CDR2 FNYEAQ.

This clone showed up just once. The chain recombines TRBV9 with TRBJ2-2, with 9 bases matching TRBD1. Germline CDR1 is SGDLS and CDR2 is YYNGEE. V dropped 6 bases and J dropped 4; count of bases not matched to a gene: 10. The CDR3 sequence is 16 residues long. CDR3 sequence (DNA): TGTGCCAGCAACCCCCGGGACAGGGCCCTCACCGGGGAGCTGTTTTTT. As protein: CASNPRDRALTGELFF.

DNA for the CDR3: TGTGCCAGCAGACGACAGGGGGTGGATGGAAACACCATATATTTT. Translating gives CASRRQGVDGNTIYF. This chain joins TRBV28 and TRBJ1-3, with 9 nucleotides matching TRBD1. Germline V gene sequence: CDR1 MDHEN, CDR2 SYDVKM. The CDR3 is 15 residues long. After removal of 6 bases from V and 3 bases from J, the junction contained 6 bases not matched to a gene.

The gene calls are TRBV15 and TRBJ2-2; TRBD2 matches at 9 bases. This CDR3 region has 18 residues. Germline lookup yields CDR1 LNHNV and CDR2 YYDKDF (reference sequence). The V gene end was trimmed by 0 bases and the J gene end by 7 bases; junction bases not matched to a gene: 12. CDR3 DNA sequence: TGTGCCACCAGCAGAGATTTCTTTGGCGGGGGGGCCGACGGGGAGCTGTTTTTT. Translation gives CATSRDFFGGGADGELFF.

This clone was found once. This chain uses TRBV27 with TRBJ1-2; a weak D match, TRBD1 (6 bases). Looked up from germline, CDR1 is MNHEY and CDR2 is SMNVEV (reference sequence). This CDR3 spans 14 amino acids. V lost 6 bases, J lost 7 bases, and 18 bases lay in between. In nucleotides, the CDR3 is TGTGCCAGCAGACTAGGGGGGGCGCAAAGTGGCTACACCTTC. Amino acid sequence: CASRLGGAQSGYTF.